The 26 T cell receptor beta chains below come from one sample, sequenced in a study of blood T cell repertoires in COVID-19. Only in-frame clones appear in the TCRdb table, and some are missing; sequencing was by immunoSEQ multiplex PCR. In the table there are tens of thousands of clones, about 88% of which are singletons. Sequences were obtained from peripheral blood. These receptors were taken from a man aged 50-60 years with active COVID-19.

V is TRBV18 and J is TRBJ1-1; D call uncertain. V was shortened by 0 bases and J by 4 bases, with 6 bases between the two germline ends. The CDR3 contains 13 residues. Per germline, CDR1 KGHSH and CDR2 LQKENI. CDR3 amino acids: CASSPPTGTEAFF. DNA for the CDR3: TGTGCCAGCTCACCACCTACGGGCACTGAAGCTTTCTTT.

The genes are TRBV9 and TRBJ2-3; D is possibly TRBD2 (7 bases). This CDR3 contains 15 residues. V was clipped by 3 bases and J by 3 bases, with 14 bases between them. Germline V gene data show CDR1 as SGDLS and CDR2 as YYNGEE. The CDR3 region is CASSAVGGPTDTQYF. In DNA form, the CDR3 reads TGTGCCAGCAGCGCAGTCGGGGGGCCAACAGATACGCAGTATTTT.

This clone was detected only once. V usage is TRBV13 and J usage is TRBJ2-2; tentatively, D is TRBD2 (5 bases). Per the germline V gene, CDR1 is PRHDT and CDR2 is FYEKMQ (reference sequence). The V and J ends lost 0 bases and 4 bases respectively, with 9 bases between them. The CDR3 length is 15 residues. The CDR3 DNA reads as TGTGCCAGCAGCTTAGGACGAGGGCCCACCGGGGAGCTGTTTTTT. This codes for CASSLGRGPTGELFF. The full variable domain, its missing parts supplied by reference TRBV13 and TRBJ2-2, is AAGVIQSPRHLIKEKRETATLKCYPIPRHDTVYWYQQGPGQDPQFLISFYEKMQSDKGSIPDRFSAQQFSDYHSELNMSSLELGDSALYFCASSLGRGPTGELFFGEGSRLTVL.

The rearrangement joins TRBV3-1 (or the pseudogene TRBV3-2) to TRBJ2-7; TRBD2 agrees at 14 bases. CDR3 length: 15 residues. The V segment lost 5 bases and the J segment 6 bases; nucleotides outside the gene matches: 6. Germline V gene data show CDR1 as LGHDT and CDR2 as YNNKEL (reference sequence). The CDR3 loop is CASSYRLAGGREQYF. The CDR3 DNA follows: TGTGCCAGCAGCTACCGACTAGCGGGGGGGCGCGAGCAGTACTTC.

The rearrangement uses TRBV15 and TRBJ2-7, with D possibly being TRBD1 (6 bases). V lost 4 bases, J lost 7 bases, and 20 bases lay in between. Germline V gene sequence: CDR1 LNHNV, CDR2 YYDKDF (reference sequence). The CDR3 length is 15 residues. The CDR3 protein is CATSNPTGTFWEQYF. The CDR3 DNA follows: TGTGCCACCAGCAACCCGACAGGAACCTTTTGGGAGCAGTACTTC. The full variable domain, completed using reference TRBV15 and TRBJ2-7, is DAMVIQNPRYQVTQFGKPVTLSCSQTLNHNVMYWYQQKSSQAPKLLFHYYDKDFNNEADTPDNFQSRRPNTSFCFLDIRSPGLGDTAMYLCATSNPTGTFWEQYFGPGTRLTVT.

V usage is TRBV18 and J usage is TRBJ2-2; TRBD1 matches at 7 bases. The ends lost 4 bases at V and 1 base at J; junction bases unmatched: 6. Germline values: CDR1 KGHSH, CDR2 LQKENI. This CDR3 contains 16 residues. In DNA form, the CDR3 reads TGTGCCAGCTCACGATCACAGGGGTTGAACACCGGGGAGCTGTTTTTT. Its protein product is CASSRSQGLNTGELFF. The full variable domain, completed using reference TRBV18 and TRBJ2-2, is NAGVMQNPRHLVRRRGQEARLRCSPMKGHSHVYWYRQLPEEGLKFMVYLQKENIIDESGMPKERFSAEFPKEGPSILRIQQVVRGDSAAYFCASSRSQGLNTGELFFGEGSRLTVL.

The CDR3 loop is CASSQTGTADTQYF. As DNA, the CDR3 is TGCGCCAGCAGCCAAACCGGGACAGCAGATACGCAGTATTTT. The rearrangement uses TRBV4-1 and TRBJ2-3; TRBD1 matches at 7 bases. This CDR3 has 14 residues. Germline assignment: CDR1 MGHRA and CDR2 YSYEKL. V lost 2 bases, J lost 4 bases, and 3 bases stayed unmatched.

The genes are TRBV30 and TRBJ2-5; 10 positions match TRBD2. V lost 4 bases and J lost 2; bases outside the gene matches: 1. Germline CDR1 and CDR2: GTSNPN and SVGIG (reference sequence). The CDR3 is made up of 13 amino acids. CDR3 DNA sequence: TGTGCCTGGACACTAGCGGGGCAAGAGACCCAGTACTTC. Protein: CAWTLAGQETQYF.

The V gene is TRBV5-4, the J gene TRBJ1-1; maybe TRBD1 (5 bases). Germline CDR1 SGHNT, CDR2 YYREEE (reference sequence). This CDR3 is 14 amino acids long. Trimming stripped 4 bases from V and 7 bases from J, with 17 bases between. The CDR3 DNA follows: TGTGCCAGCAGCCCCGGTTCGGGGGTTGATGAAGCTTTCTTT. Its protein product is CASSPGSGVDEAFF.

The CDR3: CASSPSRGRKTQYF. The CDR3 nucleotides read TGTGCCAGCAGTCCCTCTAGGGGCCGGAAGACCCAGTACTTC. The chain is built from TRBV27 and TRBJ2-5; TRBD1 might be the D (5 bases). The CDR3 is made up of 14 amino acids. Per germline, CDR1 MNHEY and CDR2 SMNVEV (reference sequence). The V end was cut by 5 bases, the J end by 6 bases, with 16 bases between.

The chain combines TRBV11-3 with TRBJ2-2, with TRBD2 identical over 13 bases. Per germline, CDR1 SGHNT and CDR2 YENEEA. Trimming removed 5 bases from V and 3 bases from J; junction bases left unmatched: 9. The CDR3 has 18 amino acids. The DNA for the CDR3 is TGTGCCAGCAGCCCCGGGACTAGCGGGGTAATGGACACCGGGGAGCTGTTTTTT. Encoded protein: CASSPGTSGVMDTGELFF. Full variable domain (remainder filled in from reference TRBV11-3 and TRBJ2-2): EAGVVQSPRYKIIEKKQPVAFWCNPISGHNTLYWYLQNLGQGPELLIRYENEEAVDDSQLPKDRFSAERLKGVDSTLKIQPAELGDSAVYLCASSPGTSGVMDTGELFFGEGSRLTVL.

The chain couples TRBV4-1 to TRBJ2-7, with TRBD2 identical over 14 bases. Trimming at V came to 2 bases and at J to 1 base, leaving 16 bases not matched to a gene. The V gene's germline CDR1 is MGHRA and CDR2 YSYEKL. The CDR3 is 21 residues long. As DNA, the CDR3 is TGCGCCAGCAGCCAATATCGGAATGACGCGGGACTAGCGGGGGTTTCCTACGAGCAGTACTTC. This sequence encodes CASSQYRNDAGLAGVSYEQYF.

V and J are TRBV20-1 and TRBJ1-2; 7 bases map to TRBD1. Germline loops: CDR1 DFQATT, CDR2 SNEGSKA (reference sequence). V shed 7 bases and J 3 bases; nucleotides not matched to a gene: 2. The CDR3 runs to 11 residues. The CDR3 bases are TGCAGTGGCGGGACAGACTATGGCTACACCTTC. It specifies CSGGTDYGYTF.

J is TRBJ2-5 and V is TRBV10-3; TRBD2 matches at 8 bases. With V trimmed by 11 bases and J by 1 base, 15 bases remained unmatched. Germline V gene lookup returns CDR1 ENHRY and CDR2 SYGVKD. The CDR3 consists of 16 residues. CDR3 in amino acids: CAARTFGGGPQETQYF. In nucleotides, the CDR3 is TGTGCCGCCCGGACCTTCGGCGGGGGGCCCCAAGAGACCCAGTACTTC.

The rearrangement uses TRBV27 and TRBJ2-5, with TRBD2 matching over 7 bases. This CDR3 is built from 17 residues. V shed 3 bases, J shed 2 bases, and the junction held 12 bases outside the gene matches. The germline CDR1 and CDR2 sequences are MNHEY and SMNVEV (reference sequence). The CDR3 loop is CASSLVRGTTKQETQYF. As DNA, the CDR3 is TGTGCCAGCAGTTTGGTGCGGGGGACTACAAAACAAGAGACCCAGTACTTC.

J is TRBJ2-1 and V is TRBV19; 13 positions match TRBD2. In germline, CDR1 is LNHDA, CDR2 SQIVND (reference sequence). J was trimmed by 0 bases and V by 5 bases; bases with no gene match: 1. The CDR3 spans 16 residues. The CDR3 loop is CASSRTSGGSYNEQFF. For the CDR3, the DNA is TGTGCCAGTAGTCGGACTAGCGGGGGCTCCTACAATGAGCAGTTCTTC. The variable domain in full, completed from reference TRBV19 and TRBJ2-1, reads DGGITQSPKYLFRKEGQNVTLSCEQNLNHDAMYWYRQDPGQGLRLIYYSQIVNDFQKGDIAEGYSVSREKKESFPLTVTSAQKNPTAFYLCASSRTSGGSYNEQFFGPGTRLTVL.

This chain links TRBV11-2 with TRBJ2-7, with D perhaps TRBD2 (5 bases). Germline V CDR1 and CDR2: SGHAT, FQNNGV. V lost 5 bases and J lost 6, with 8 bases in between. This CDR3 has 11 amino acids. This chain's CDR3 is CASSRGFEQYF. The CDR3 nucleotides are TGTGCCAGCAGCCGAGGGTTCGAGCAGTACTTC.

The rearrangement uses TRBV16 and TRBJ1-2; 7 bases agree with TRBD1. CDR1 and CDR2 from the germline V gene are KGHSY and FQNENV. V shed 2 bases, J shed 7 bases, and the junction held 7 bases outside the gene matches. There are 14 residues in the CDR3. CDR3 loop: CASSQRSDRAGYTF. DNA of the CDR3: TGTGCCAGCAGCCAACGGTCAGACAGGGCTGGCTACACCTTC.

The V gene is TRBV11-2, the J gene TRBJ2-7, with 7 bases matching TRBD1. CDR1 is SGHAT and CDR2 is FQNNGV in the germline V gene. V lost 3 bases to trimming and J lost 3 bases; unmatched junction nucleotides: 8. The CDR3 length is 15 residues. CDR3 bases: TGTGCCAGCAGCTTCTACAGGGGTGAGGACTACGAGCAGTACTTC. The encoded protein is CASSFYRGEDYEQYF.

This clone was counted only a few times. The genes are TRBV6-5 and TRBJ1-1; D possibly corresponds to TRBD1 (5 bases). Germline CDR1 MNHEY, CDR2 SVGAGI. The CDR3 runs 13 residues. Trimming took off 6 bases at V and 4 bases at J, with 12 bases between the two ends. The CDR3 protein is CASSPGGRTEAFF. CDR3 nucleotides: TGTGCCAGCAGCCCGGGGGGTCGCACTGAAGCTTTCTTT.

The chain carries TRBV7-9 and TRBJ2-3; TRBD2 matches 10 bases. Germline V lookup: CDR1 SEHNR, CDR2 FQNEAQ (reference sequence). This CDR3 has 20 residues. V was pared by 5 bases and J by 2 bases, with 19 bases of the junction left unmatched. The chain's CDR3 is CASSTRWLAGVHINTDTQYF. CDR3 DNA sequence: TGTGCCAGCAGCACTAGGTGGCTAGCGGGGGTGCACATAAACACAGATACGCAGTATTTT.

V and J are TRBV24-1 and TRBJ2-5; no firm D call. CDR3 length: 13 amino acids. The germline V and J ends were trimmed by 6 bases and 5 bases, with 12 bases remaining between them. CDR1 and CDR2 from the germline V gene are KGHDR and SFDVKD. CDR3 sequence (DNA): TGTGCCACCAGTCCCGGGTGGATTGAGACCCAGTACTTC. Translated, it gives CATSPGWIETQYF.

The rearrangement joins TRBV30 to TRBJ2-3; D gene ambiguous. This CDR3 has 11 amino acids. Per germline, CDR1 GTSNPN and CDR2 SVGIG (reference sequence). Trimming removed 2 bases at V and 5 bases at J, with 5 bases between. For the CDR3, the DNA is TGTGCCTGGAGTAGCGTAGATACGCAGTATTTT. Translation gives CAWSSVDTQYF.

CDR3 sequence (DNA): TGTGCCAGCTCACCCGGACAGCGCCCTGAGCAGTTCTTC. Translated: CASSPGQRPEQFF. The chain recombines TRBV18 with TRBJ2-1; a weak D match, TRBD1 (6 bases). The CDR3 runs 13 residues. Germline V CDR1 and CDR2: KGHSH, LQKENI. V shed 3 bases and J shed 9 bases, with 12 bases lying between them. Variable domain in full (rest from reference TRBV18 and TRBJ2-1): NAGVMQNPRHLVRRRGQEARLRCSPMKGHSHVYWYRQLPEEGLKFMVYLQKENIIDESGMPKERFSAEFPKEGPSILRIQQVVRGDSAAYFCASSPGQRPEQFFGPGTRLTVL.

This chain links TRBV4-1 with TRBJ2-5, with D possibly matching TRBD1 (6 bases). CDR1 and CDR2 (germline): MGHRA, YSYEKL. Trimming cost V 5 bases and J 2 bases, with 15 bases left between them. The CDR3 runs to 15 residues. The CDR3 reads CASSLTRQEQETQYF. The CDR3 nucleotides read TGCGCCAGCAGCTTAACCCGACAGGAACAAGAGACCCAGTACTTC.

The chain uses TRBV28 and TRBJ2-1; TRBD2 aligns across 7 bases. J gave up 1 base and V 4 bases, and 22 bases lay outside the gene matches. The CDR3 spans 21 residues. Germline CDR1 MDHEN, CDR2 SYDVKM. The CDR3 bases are TGTGCCAGCAGTTCCCCGGGGACTACCCCGAAACGCACCTCTTCCTACAATGAGCAGTTCTTC. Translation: CASSSPGTTPKRTSSYNEQFF.